The entry below gives a single T cell receptor beta chain sequence along with its context. Its antigen is undetermined. The CDR3 totals 15 residues. Germline values: CDR1 SGHDT, CDR2 YYEEEE. Between the trimmed V and J ends, which lost 3 bases and 6 bases, there was a span of 16 bases. This record belongs to a study of cytomegalovirus exposure and HLA in healthy donors. Turning to the study itself: In a previous analysis, around 110 million unique TCR beta sequences were found from some 200 million T cells. The early release's HLA-typed donors yielded approximately 82 million unique TCRs. Study results and limitations: Specificity for CMV antigens was confirmed in vitro for three of the CMV-associated chains. Cytomegalovirus status was reportedly diagnosed by the classifier with high specificity and sensitivity.

Primers: 60 Vbeta forward and 13 Jbeta reverse. Clones were sequenced by immunoSEQ multiplex PCR, and TCRdb holds only the in-frame ones, with some missing. This repertoire includes roughly 42,000 clones. This TCR was sampled from a man under 40 in good health and CMV-seronegative. The source material was PBMCs. The gene calls are TRBV5-6 and TRBJ2-1; perhaps TRBD1 as D (5 bases). The CDR3 bases are TGTGCCAGCAGCTGGGGCCTTACTGGGGTCAATGAGCAGTTCTTC. It is translated as CASSWGLTGVNEQFF.